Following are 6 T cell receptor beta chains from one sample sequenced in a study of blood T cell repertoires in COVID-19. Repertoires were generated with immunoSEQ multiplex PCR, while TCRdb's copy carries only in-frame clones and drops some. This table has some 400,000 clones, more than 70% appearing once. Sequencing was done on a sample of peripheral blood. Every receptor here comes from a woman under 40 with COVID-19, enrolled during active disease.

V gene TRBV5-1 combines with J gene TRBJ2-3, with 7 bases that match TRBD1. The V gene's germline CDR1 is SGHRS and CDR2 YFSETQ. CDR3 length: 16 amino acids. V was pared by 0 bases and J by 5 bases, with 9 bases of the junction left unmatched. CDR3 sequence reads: CASSLGETGYGDTQYF. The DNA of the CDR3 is TGCGCCAGCAGCTTGGGAGAGACAGGGTATGGAGATACGCAGTATTTT.

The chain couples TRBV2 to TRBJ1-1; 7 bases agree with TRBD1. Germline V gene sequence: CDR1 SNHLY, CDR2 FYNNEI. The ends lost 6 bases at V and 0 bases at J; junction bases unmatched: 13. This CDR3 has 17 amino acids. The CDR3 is CASRKTGNAKMNTEAFF. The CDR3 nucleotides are TGTGCCAGCAGGAAGACAGGGAACGCTAAAATGAACACTGAAGCTTTCTTT.

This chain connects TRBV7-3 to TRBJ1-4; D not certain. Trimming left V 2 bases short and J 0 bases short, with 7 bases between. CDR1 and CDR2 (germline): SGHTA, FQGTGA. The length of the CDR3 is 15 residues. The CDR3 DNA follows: TGTGCCAGCAGCTTAGGAGTGGCAACTAATGAAAAACTGTTTTTT. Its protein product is CASSLGVATNEKLFF.

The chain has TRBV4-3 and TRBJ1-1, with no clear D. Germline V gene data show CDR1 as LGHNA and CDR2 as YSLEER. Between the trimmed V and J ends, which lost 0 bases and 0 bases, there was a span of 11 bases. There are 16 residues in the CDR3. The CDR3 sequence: CASSQDLQTLNTEAFF. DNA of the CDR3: TGCGCCAGCAGCCAAGATCTTCAGACATTGAACACTGAAGCTTTCTTT.

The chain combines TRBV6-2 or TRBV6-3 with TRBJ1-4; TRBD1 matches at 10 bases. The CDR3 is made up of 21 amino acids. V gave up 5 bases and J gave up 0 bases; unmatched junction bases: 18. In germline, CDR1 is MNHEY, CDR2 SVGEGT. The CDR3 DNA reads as TGTGCCAGCAGTCACCTCGACCGGACAGGGGGAAACCTTGCAACTAATGAAAAACTGTTTTTT. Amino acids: CASSHLDRTGGNLATNEKLFF.

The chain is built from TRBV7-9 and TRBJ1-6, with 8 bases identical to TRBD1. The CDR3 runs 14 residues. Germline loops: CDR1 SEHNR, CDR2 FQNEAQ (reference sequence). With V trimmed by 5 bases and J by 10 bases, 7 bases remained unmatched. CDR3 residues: CASSRGQGGSPLHF. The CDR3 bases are TGTGCCAGCAGCCGTGGACAGGGAGGATCACCCCTCCACTTT.